This TCR beta chain was sequenced in a study of T cells in tumors after PD-1 blockade. The table came from immunoSEQ multiplex PCR; TCRdb's copy has only in-frame clones and leaves some out. The table lists around 45,000 clones, under 85% of them singletons. The CDR3 loop spans 13 amino acids. V lost 6 bases and J 5 bases, leaving 11 bases between the germline ends. CDR1 is SGHTA and CDR2 is FQGNSA in the germline V gene. The material was PBMCs, obtained before anti-PD-1 therapy. This chain connects TRBV7-2 to TRBJ2-1, with D possibly being TRBD1 (6 bases). This TCR derives from a human donor with advanced basal cell or squamous cell carcinoma (not recorded which). The CDR3 reads CASRGGSNNEQFF. For the CDR3, the DNA is TGTGCCAGCAGAGGGGGATCTAACAATGAGCAGTTCTTC.